The sequence of this TCR beta chain was determined in a study of blood T cell repertoires in COVID-19. As for the study in general: Whether acute or convalescent, the COVID-19 samples came from the United States, Italy and Spain. T cells, B-cell-depleted T cells, or PBMCs provided the cDNA or gDNA that served as material.

The CDR3 is 15 residues long. Germline V gene sequence: CDR1 SGHVS, CDR2 FQNEAQ. Deletions cut 1 base from V and 0 bases from J, with 8 bases between. Original handling: The authors estimated nucleated cell counts from reference gene primer amplification. TCRdb's copy holds only in-frame clones and misses some; the assay was immunoSEQ multiplex PCR. V and J calls and clone size are those listed in that table; D and trimming were worked out from the DNA. This sample yields 240,000 or so clones, of which around 90% are seen a single time; 7.2% belongs to the top ten. This receptor was taken from a man aged 55 to 70 who had recovered from COVID-19. The sample consisted of peripheral blood. The genes are TRBV7-8 and TRBJ2-3; D is undetermined. The CDR3 reads CASSLVGSSTDTQYF. The CDR3 coding sequence is TGTGCCAGCAGCTTAGTTGGCAGTAGCACAGATACGCAGTATTTT.